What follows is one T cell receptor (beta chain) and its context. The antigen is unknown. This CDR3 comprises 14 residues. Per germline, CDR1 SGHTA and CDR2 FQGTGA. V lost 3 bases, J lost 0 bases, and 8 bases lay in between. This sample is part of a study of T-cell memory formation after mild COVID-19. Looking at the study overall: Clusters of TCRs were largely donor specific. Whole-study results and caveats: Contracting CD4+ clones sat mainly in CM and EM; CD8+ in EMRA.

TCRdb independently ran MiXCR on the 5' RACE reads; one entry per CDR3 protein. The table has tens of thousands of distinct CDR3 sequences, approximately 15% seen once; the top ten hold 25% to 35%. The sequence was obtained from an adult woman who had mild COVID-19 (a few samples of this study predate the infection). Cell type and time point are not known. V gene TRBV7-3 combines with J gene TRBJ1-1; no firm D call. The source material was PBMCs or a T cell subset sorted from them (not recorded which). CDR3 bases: TGTGCCAGCAGCTTGTCAGACATGAACACTGAAGCTTTCTTT. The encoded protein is CASSLSDMNTEAFF. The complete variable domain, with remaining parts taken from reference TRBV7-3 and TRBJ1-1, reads GAGVSQTPSNKVTEKGKYVELRCDPISGHTALYWYRQSLGQGPEFLIYFQGTGAADDSGLPNDRFFAVRPEGSVSTLKIQRTERGDSAVYLCASSLSDMNTEAFFGQGTRLTVV.